The 3 T cell receptor beta chains presented below share a single source sample, sequenced in a study of blood T cell repertoires in COVID-19 (dated by TCRdb to 2018 to 2021). The library was prepared using the immunoSEQ multiplex PCR assay. TCRdb holds this immuneACCESS table with in-frame rearrangements only. Some clones are missing; in checked studies, unresolved V genes explain under half, and the rest has no known cause. This sample is represented by about 100,000 clones; roughly 79% of them were singletons. Of the sample, roughly 15% falls within the top ten clones. The sequenced material came from peripheral blood. The receptor source for this set is a human donor in a cohort sampled during active COVID-19.

The chain joins TRBV28 to TRBJ2-3; 13 bases are shared with TRBD2. With 6 bases clipped from V and 6 bases from J, the junction kept 6 bases outside the gene matches. The CDR3 totals 15 residues. CDR1 and CDR2 from the germline V gene are MDHEN and SYDVKM. CDR3 residues: CASSLGTSGTDTQYF. DNA for the CDR3: TGTGCCAGCAGCCTCGGGACTAGCGGGACTGATACGCAGTATTTT.

This clone was recorded a few times. The chain's CDR3 is CASSLVPDSSNQPQHF. CDR3 nucleotide sequence: TGCGCCAGCAGCTTGGTACCTGACAGTAGCAATCAGCCCCAGCATTTT. The chain joins TRBV5-1 to TRBJ1-5; tentative D call: TRBD1 (5 bases). The germline CDR1 and CDR2 sequences are SGHRS and YFSETQ. The CDR3 runs to 16 residues. V was pared by 0 bases and J by 0 bases, with 10 bases between.

This clone was seen a handful of times. The chain carries TRBV11-2 and TRBJ1-4; no definite D call. The V gene lost 5 bases and the J gene lost 4 bases, with 8 bases spanning the gap. This CDR3 comprises 13 residues. Per germline, CDR1 SGHAT and CDR2 FQNNGV. The CDR3 DNA follows: TGTGCCAGCAGCCAACGCGATAATGAAAAACTGTTTTTT. Protein product: CASSQRDNEKLFF. Combining the CDR3 with reference TRBV11-2 and TRBJ1-4 gives the whole variable domain EAGVAQSPRYKIIEKRQSVAFWCNPISGHATLYWYQQILGQGPKLLIQFQNNGVVDDSQLPKDRFSAERLKGVDSTLKIQPAKLEDSAVYLCASSQRDNEKLFFGSGTQLSVL.